Listed here are 3 T cell receptor beta chains from one sample, sequenced in a study of T cell repertoires in cytomegalovirus infection. TCRdb called the reads again in MiXCR, with one record for every CDR3 protein. Of more than 650,000 distinct CDR3 sequences listed, 35% are singletons. The sample comprised PBMCs. These receptor sequences come from a human donor in good health (CMV status not recorded). Some clones in this sample may be carry-over from other donors' samples.

The CDR3 DNA reads TGTGCCAGCAGCCATCCCGGGGGGGACACTACCTTGTCCGGGGCCAACGTCCTGACTTTC. Translation: CASSHPGGDTTLSGANVLTF. V usage is TRBV7-2 and J usage is TRBJ2-6, with 8 bases matching TRBD2. V lost 5 bases and J lost 4; bases outside the gene matches: 19. Germline V gene lookup returns CDR1 SGHTA and CDR2 FQGNSA. The CDR3 is 20 residues long.

This clonotype came up a few times. The chain is built from TRBV4-1 and TRBJ1-2; no clear D gene. This CDR3 has 14 amino acids. CDR1 and CDR2 (germline): MGHRA, YSYEKL. V was cut by 4 bases and J by 6 bases, with 15 bases left in between. The CDR3: CASSPVGSDDGYTF. As DNA, the CDR3 is TGCGCCAGCAGCCCCGTGGGGTCTGACGATGGCTACACCTTC.

In this sample, this clonotype turned up a few times. The chain uses TRBV7-9 and TRBJ1-2; no clear D gene. The V gene lost 1 base and the J gene lost 8 bases, with 17 bases spanning the gap. The CDR3 has 15 residues. Germline V CDR1 and CDR2: SEHNR, FQNEAQ (reference sequence). In DNA form, the CDR3 reads TGTGCCAGCAGCTTAGAAATCGGACCTGGTGGAGGCTACACCTTC. It codes for CASSLEIGPGGGYTF.